Below are 5 T cell receptor beta chains sequenced from a single sample in a study of blood T cell repertoires in COVID-19. Libraries were prepared by immunoSEQ multiplex PCR; TCRdb keeps only in-frame clonotypes and omits some of them. Among 110,000 to 150,000 clones listed, approximately 91% were seen once. Sequences were obtained from peripheral blood. The receptors derive from a man aged 65 to 79 with acute or convalescent COVID-19.

This clone was picked up a small number of times. DNA for the CDR3: TGTGCCACCAGCAGATTTATGGGGGGCTACGAGCAGTACTTC. Protein product: CATSRFMGGYEQYF. This sequence joins TRBV15 and TRBJ2-7; maybe TRBD2 (6 bases). Trimming removed 2 bases from V and 3 bases from J, with 11 bases in between. Germline lookup yields CDR1 LNHNV and CDR2 YYDKDF (reference sequence). This CDR3 spans 14 amino acids. Full variable domain (missing parts from reference TRBV15 and TRBJ2-7): DAMVIQNPRYQVTQFGKPVTLSCSQTLNHNVMYWYQQKSSQAPKLLFHYYDKDFNNEADTPDNFQSRRPNTSFCFLDIRSPGLGDTAMYLCATSRFMGGYEQYFGPGTRLTVT.

The V gene is TRBV11-1, the J gene TRBJ2-3; 8 positions match TRBD2. This CDR3 is 14 amino acids long. Germline assignment: CDR1 SGHAT and CDR2 FQDESV (reference sequence). V trimming: 0 bases; J trimming: 8 bases; junction bases outside the gene matches: 4. CDR3 sequence (DNA): TGTGCCAGCAGCTTAGCGAGGCTAGCGGGTACGCAGTATTTT. Encoded protein: CASSLARLAGTQYF. The variable domain in full, completed from reference TRBV11-1 and TRBJ2-3, reads EAEVAQSPRYKITEKSQAVAFWCDPISGHATLYWYRQILGQGPELLVQFQDESVVDDSQLPKDRFSAERLKGVDSTLKIQPAELGDSAMYLCASSLARLAGTQYFGPGTRLTVL.

V usage is TRBV5-6 and J usage is TRBJ1-1; TRBD1 matches 10 bases. This CDR3 has 16 residues. V lost 5 bases to trimming and J lost 1 base; unmatched junction nucleotides: 8. In germline, CDR1 is SGHDT, CDR2 YYEEEE. CDR3 region: CASSQPGQGSNTEAFF. The CDR3 nucleotides are TGTGCCAGCAGTCAACCGGGACAGGGGTCGAACACTGAAGCTTTCTTT.

This CDR3 reads CASIGGNHEQFF. CDR3 nucleotides: TGTGCCAGCATTGGCGGGAACCATGAGCAGTTCTTC. V is TRBV7-9 and J is TRBJ2-1; the D gene is possibly TRBD2 (6 bases). This CDR3 has 12 amino acids. With 7 bases removed from V and 8 bases from J, the gap between germline ends came to 12 bases. Per germline, CDR1 SEHNR and CDR2 FQNEAQ (reference sequence). The variable domain in full, with the rest retrieved from reference TRBV7-9 and TRBJ2-1, is DTGVSQNPRHKITKRGQNVTFRCDPISEHNRLYWYRQTLGQGPEFLTYFQNEAQLEKSRLLSDRFSAERPKGSFSTLEIQRTEQGDSAMYLCASIGGNHEQFFGPGTRLTVL.

This clone was observed a few times. This chain links TRBV5-4 with TRBJ1-2; 7 bases fit TRBD1. CDR1 and CDR2 (germline): SGHNT, YYREEE (reference sequence). Trimming removed 5 bases from V and 2 bases from J; junction bases left unmatched: 3. The CDR3 loop spans 13 amino acids. This CDR3 reads CASRGDRNYGYTF. CDR3 nucleotide sequence: TGTGCCAGCAGAGGGGACAGAAACTATGGCTACACCTTC. Using reference TRBV5-4 and TRBJ1-2 for the parts outside the CDR3, the full variable domain is ETGVTQSPTHLIKTRGQQVTLRCSSQSGHNTVSWYQQALGQGPQFIFQYYREEENGRGNFPPRFSGLQFPNYSSELNVNALELDDSALYLCASRGDRNYGYTFGSGTRLTVV.